Listed here is a single TCR beta chain. TCRdb reprocessed the 5' RACE reads with MiXCR, giving one entry per CDR3 protein. The repertoire holds fewer than 250,000 distinct CDR3 sequences, approximately 9% seen once, with 5.1% in the top ten. The data derive from a study of identical twins. Sequences were obtained from memory (CD45RO+) T cells sorted from blood. The receptor was isolated from a woman younger than 35 in good health.

Here the CDR3 reads CSASGTLNYGYTF. CDR3 nucleotide sequence: TGCAGTGCCTCCGGGACACTTAACTATGGCTACACCTTC. The chain has TRBV20-1 and TRBJ1-2, with D possibly TRBD1 on 6 matching bases. Trimming removed 6 bases at V and 1 base at J, with 12 bases between. The length of the CDR3 is 13 residues. Germline assignment: CDR1 DFQATT and CDR2 SNEGSKA (reference sequence).